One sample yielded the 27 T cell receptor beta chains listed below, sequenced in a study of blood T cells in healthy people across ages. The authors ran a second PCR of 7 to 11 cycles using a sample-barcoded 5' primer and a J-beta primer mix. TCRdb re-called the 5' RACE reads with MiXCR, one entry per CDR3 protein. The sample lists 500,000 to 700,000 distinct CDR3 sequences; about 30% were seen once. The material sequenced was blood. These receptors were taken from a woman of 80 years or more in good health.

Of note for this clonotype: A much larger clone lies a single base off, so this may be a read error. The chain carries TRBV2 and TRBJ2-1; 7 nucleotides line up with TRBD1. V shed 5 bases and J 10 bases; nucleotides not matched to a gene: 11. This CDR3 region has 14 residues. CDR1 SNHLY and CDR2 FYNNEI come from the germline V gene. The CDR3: CASSLQGIAYEQFF. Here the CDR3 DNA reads TGTGCCAGCAGTTTACAGGGGATCGCCTACGAGCAGTTCTTC.

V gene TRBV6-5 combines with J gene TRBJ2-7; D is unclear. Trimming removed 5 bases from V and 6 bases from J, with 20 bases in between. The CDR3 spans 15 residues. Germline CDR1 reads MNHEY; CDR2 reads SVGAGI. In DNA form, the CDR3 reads TGTGCCAGCAGTCCCCGAGGCATCGATCTCTCCGAGCAGTACTTC. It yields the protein CASSPRGIDLSEQYF.

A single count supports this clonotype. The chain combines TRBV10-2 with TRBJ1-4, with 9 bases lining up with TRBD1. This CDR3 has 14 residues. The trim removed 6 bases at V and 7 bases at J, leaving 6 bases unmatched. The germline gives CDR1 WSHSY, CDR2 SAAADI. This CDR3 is CASSGTGNSEKLFF. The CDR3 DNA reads TGCGCCAGCAGCGGGACAGGGAATAGTGAAAAACTGTTTTTT.

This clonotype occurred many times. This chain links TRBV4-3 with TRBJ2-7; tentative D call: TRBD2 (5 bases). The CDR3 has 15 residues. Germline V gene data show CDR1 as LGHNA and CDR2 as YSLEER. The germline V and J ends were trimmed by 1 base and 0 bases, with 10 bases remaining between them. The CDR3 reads CASSQGGLDSYEQYF. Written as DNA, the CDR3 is TGCGCCAGCAGCCAAGGAGGGTTGGACTCCTACGAGCAGTACTTC.

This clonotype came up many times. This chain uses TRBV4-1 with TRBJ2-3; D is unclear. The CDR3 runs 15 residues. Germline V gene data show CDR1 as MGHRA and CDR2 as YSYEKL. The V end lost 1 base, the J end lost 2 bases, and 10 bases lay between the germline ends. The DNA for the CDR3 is TGCGCCAGCAGCCAAGTAGGAAGGGACACAGATACGCAGTATTTT. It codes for CASSQVGRDTDTQYF.

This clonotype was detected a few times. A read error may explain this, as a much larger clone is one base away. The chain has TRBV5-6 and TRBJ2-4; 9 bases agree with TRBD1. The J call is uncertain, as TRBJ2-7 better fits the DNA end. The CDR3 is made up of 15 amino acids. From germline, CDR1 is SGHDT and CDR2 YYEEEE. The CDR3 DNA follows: TGTGCCAGCAGCTGGGTCGGGACAGGGCCCTACGAGCAGTACTTC. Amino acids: CASSWVGTGPYEQYF.

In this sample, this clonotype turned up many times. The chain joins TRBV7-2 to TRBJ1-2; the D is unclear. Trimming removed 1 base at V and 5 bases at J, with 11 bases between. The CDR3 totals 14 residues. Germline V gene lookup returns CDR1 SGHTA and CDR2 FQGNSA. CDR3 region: CASSLDGRPYGYTF. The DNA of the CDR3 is TGTGCCAGCAGCTTAGATGGCCGCCCATATGGCTACACCTTC.

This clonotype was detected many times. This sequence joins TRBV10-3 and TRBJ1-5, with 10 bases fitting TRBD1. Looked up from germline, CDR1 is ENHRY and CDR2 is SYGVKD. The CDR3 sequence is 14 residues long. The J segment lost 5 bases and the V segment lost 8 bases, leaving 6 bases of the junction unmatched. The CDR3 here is CAIASGQGDQPQHF. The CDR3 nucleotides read TGTGCCATCGCCTCAGGACAGGGGGATCAGCCCCAGCATTTT.

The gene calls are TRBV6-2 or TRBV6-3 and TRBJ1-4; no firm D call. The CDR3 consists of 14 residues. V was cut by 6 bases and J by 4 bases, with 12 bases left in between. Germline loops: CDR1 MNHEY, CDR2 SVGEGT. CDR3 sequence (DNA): TGTGCCAGCAGGTGGGCAGGCGGTAATGAAAAACTGTTTTTT. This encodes CASRWAGGNEKLFF.

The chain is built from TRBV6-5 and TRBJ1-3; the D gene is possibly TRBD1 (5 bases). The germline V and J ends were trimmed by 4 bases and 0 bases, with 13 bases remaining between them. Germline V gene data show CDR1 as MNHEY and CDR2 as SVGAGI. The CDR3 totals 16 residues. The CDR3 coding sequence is TGTGCCAGCAGTTCCCCGACAGTTCACTCTGGAAACACCATATATTTT. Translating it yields CASSSPTVHSGNTIYF.

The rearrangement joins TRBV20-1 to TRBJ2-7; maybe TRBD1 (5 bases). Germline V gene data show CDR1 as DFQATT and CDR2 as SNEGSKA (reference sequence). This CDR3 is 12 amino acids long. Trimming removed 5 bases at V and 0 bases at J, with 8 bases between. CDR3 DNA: TGCAGTGCTCGACAGAGCTCCTACGAGCAGTACTTC. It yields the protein CSARQSSYEQYF.

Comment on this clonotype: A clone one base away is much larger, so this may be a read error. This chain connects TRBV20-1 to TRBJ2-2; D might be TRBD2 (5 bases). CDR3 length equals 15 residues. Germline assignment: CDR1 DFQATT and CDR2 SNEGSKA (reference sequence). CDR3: CNARERAANTGELFF. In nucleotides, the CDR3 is TGCAATGCTAGAGAGAGGGCTGCGAACACCGGGGAGCTGTTTTTT.

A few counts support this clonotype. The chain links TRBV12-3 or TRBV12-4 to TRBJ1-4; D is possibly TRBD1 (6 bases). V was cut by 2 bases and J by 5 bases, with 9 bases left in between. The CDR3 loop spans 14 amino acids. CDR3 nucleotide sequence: TGTGCCAGCAGTTTACACAGGGCGAATGAAAAACTGTTTTTT. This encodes CASSLHRANEKLFF.

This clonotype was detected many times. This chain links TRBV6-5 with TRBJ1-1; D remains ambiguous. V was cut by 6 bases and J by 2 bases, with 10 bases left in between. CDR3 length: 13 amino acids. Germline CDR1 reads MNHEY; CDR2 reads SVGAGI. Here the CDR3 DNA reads TGTGCCAGCAGATCCCGACTAAACACTGAAGCTTTCTTT. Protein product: CASRSRLNTEAFF.

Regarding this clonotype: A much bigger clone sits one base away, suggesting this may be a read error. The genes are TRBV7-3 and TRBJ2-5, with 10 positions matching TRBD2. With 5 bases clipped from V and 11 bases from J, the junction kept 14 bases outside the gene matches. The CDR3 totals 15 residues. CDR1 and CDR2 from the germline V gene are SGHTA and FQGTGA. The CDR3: CASSLSGGPFNEQYF. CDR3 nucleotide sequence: TGTGCCAGCAGCCTTAGCGGGGGGCCCTTTAATGAGCAGTACTTC.

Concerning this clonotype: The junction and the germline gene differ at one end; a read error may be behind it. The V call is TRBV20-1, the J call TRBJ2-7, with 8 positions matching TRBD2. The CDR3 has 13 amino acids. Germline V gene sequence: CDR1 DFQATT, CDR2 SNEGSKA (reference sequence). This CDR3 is CGARASGFDEQYF. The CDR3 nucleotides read TGCGGTGCTAGGGCTAGCGGGTTCGACGAGCAGTACTTC.

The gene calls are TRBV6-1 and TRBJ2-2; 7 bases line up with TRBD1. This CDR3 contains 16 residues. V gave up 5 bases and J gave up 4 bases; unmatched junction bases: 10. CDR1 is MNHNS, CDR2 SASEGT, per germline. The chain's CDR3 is CASSFWAGGGTGELFF. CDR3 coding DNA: TGTGCCAGCAGTTTTTGGGCAGGGGGTGGCACCGGGGAGCTGTTTTTT.

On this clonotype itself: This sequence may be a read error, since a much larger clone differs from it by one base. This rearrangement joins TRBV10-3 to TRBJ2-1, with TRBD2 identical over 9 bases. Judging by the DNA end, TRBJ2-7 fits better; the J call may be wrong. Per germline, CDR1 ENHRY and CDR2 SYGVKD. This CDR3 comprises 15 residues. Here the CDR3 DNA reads TGTGCCATCAGAAGCGGGGGGATATCCTACAATGAGCAGTACTTC. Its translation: CAIRSGGISYNEQYF.

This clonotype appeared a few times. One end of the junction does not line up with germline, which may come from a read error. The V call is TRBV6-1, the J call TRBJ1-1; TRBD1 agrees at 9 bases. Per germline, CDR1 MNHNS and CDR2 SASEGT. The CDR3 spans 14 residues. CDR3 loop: CASRGTGMKTEAFF. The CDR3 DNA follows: TGTGCCAGCAGGGGGACAGGGATGAAGACTGAAGCTTTCTTT.

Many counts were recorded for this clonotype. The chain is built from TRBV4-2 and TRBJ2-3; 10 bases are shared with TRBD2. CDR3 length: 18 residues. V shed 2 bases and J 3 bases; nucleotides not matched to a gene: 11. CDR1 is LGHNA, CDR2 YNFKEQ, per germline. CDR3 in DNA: TGTGCCAGCAGCCAACGCCTCCCCGCTAGCGGGGGTACAGATACGCAGTATTTT. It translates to CASSQRLPASGGTDTQYF.

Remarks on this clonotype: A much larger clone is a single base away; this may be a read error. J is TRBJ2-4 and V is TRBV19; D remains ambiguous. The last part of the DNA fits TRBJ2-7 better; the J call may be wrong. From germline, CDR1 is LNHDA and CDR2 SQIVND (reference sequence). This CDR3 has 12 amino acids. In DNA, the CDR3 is TGTGCCAGTAGTCCCGGTCTGGTCGAGCAGTACTTC. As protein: CASSPGLVEQYF.

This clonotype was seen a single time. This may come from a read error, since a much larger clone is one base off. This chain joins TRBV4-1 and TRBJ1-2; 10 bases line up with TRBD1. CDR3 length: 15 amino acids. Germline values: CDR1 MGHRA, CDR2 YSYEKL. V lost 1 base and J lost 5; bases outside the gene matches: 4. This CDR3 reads CASSQGDRGSYGYTF. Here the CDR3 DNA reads TGCGCCAGCAGCCAAGGGGACAGGGGCAGTTATGGCTACACCTTC.

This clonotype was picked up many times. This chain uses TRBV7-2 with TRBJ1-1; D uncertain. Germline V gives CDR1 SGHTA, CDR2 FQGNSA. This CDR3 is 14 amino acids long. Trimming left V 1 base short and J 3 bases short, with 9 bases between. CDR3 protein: CASSLGSAYTEAFF. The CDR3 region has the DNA TGTGCCAGCAGCTTAGGCTCAGCATACACTGAAGCTTTCTTT. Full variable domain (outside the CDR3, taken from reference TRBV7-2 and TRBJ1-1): GAGVSQSPSNKVTEKGKDVELRCDPISGHTALYWYRQSLGQGLEFLIYFQGNSAPDKSGLPSDRFSAERTGGSVSTLTIQRTQQEDSAVYLCASSLGSAYTEAFFGQGTRLTVV.

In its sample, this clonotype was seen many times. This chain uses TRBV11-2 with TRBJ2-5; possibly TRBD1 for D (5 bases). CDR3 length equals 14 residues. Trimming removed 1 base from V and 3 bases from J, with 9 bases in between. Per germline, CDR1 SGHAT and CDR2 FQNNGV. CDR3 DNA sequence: TGTGCCAGCAGCTTAGGCGGCAGGGAAGAGACCCAGTACTTC. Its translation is CASSLGGREETQYF.

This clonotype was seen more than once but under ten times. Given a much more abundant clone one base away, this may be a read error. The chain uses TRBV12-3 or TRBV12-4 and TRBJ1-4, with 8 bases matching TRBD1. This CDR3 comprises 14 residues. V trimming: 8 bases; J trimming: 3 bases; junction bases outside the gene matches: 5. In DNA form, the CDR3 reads TGTGCCAGCCACAGGGGGGTCCCTAATGAAAAACTGTTTTTT. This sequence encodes CASHRGVPNEKLFF.

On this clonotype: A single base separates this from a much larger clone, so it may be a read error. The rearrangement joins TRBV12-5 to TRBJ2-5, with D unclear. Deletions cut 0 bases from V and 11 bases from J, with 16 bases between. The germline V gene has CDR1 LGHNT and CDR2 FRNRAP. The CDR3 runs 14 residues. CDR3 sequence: CASGLVPRSNEQYF. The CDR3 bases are TGTGCTAGTGGTTTGGTACCGAGGTCCAATGAGCAGTACTTC.

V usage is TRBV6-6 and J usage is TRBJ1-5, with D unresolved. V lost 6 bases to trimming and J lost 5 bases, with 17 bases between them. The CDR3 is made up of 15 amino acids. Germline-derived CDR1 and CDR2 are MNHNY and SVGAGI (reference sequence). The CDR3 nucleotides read TGTGCCAGCAGCCGCATCGGAGCCGGTGATCAGCCCCAGCATTTT. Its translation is CASSRIGAGDQPQHF.